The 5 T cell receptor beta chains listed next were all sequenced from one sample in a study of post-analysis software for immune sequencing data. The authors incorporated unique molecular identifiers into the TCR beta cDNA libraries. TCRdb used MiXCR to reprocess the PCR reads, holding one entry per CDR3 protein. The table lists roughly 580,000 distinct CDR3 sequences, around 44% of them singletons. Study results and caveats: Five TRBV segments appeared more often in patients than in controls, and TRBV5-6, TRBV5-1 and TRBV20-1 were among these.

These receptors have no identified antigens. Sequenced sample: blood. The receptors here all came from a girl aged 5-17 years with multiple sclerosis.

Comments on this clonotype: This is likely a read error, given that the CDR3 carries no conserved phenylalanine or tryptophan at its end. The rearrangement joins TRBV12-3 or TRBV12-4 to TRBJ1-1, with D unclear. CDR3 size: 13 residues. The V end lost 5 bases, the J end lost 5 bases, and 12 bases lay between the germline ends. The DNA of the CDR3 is TGTGCCAGCAGTCCTAAGTCCCGTACTGAAGCTTTCTTG. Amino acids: CASSPKSRTEAFL.

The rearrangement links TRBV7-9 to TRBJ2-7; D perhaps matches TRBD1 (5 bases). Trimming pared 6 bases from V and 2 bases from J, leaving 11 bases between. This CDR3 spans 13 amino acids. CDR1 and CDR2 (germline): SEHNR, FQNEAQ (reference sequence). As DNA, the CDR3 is TGTGCCAGCAGACAAGACAGTCCCTACGAGCAGTACTTC. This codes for CASRQDSPYEQYF.

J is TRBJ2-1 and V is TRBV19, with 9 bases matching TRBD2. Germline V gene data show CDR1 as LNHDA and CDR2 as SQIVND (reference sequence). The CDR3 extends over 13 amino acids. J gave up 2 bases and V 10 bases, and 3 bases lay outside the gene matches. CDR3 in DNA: TGTGCCACGGGACTAGCAGCCTACAATGAGCAGTTCTTC. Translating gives CATGLAAYNEQFF.

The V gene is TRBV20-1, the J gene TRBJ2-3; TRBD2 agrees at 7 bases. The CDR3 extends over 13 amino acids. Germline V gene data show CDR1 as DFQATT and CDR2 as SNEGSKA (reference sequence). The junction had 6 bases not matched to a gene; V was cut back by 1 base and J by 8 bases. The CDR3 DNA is TGCAGTGCTAGAGGGGAGGGAGTGGTTACGCAGTATTTT. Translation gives CSARGEGVVTQYF.

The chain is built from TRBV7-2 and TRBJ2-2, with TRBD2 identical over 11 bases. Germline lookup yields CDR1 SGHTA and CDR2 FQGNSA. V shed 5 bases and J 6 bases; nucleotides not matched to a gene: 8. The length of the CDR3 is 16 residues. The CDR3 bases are TGTGCCAGCAGCCCTCGACTAGCGGGGACGTCCGGGGAGCTGTTTTTT. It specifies CASSPRLAGTSGELFF.